These 9 T cell receptor beta chains originate from one sample sequenced in a study of blood T cell repertoires in COVID-19. Profiling relied on immunoSEQ multiplex PCR, and the TCRdb table lists in-frame clones only, not all of them. The table has 70,000 or so clones, over 70% seen once. The sample was peripheral blood. The source of these receptors is a man between 45 and 60 years old with active COVID-19.

Only one count was recorded for this clone. V is TRBV24-1 and J is TRBJ2-3; TRBD2 aligns across 7 bases. The V and J ends lost 4 bases and 2 bases, in that order; junction bases with no gene match: 8. The germline V gene encodes CDR1 KGHDR and CDR2 SFDVKD. The CDR3 totals 16 residues. CDR3 DNA: TGTGCCACCAGTGACCTAACTAGCGCCTCCACAGATACGCAGTATTTT. This translates into CATSDLTSASTDTQYF.

The chain couples TRBV28 to TRBJ1-2; the D is unclear. Looked up from germline, CDR1 is MDHEN and CDR2 is SYDVKM. The CDR3 runs 13 residues. The V gene lost 1 base and the J gene lost 4 bases, with 7 bases spanning the gap. The CDR3 bases are TGTGCCAGCAGTTTATCCGCCGGCTATGGCTACACCTTC. Translation: CASSLSAGYGYTF.

This CDR3 reads CSASSRDTRSYEQYF. CDR3 nucleotides: TGCAGTGCTAGTTCCCGGGACACTCGTTCCTACGAGCAGTACTTC. J is TRBJ2-7 and V is TRBV20-1, with a possible D match to TRBD1 (6 bases). The CDR3 sequence is 15 residues long. CDR1 is DFQATT, CDR2 SNEGSKA, per germline (reference sequence). Trimming left V 3 bases short and J 1 base short, with 16 bases between.

The chain couples TRBV5-6 to TRBJ2-7; 8 bases line up with TRBD2. The CDR3 runs to 15 residues. Germline V gene data show CDR1 as SGHDT and CDR2 as YYEEEE. The V segment lost 5 bases and the J segment 0 bases; nucleotides outside the gene matches: 7. CDR3 sequence (DNA): TGTGCCAGCAGTTCGCCGGGAGGGATCTCCTACGAGCAGTACTTC. Its translation is CASSSPGGISYEQYF.

This clone was observed a handful of times. This chain joins TRBV7-9 and TRBJ2-3; TRBD2 matches at 12 bases. CDR1 is SEHNR, CDR2 FQNEAQ, per germline (reference sequence). The CDR3 spans 16 residues. The V and J ends lost 7 bases and 6 bases, in that order; junction bases with no gene match: 11. CDR3 loop: CASTPSTSGRVDTQYF. Written as DNA, the CDR3 is TGTGCCAGCACCCCCTCGACTAGCGGGAGAGTGGATACGCAGTATTTT.

This clone appeared a few times. The chain joins TRBV14 to TRBJ1-2; D remains unclear. The CDR3 is 13 amino acids. The V gene's germline CDR1 is SGHDN and CDR2 FVKESK. V dropped 3 bases and J dropped 4 bases, with 9 bases sitting between them. The CDR3 region is CASSHIMSYGYTF. As DNA, the CDR3 is TGTGCCAGCAGCCATATCATGAGCTATGGCTACACCTTC.

The chain uses TRBV5-1 and TRBJ2-7; a weak D match, TRBD1 (6 bases). The CDR3 spans 15 residues. The V gene lost 5 bases and the J gene lost 2 bases, with 17 bases spanning the gap. The germline V gene encodes CDR1 SGHRS and CDR2 YFSETQ. The CDR3 loop is CASSSDGQSAYEQYF. The CDR3 DNA is TGCGCCAGCAGTTCGGACGGACAGTCAGCCTACGAGCAGTACTTC.

The rearrangement joins TRBV28 to TRBJ2-1; 8 nucleotides line up with TRBD2. Trimming took 3 bases from V and 0 from J; bases not matched to a gene: 1. CDR1 and CDR2 (germline): MDHEN, SYDVKM. There are 15 residues in the CDR3. In DNA, the CDR3 is TGTGCCAGCAGTTTCCGGGGGGGCTCCTACAATGAGCAGTTCTTC. Translation: CASSFRGGSYNEQFF. Complete variable domain (other parts from reference TRBV28 and TRBJ2-1): DVKVTQSSRYLVKRTGEKVFLECVQDMDHENMFWYRQDPGLGLRLIYFSYDVKMKEKGDIPEGYSVSREKKERFSLILESASTNQTSMYLCASSFRGGSYNEQFFGPGTRLTVL.

This clone was seen many times. The chain links TRBV12-3 or TRBV12-4 to TRBJ2-1, with 10 bases fitting TRBD2. Losses at the gene ends were 10 bases for V and 7 bases for J; bases not matched to a gene: 4. The CDR3 extends over 12 amino acids. CDR3 coding DNA: TGTGCCACCACTAGCGGGGTTAATGAGCAGTTCTTC. Translation gives CATTSGVNEQFF.